The 5 T cell receptor beta chains below were found in one sample sequenced in a study of cytomegalovirus exposure and HLA in healthy donors (dated by TCRdb to the late 2010s). The library was made by the immunoSEQ multiplex PCR assay. The multiplex PCR relied on a mix of 60 forward primers for TCR Vbeta segments and 13 reverse primers for TCR Jbeta segments. Sourced from immuneACCESS, this table was stored by TCRdb with only in-frame sequences that have V and J called. A share of the clones is absent; for the studies checked, an unresolved V gene accounts for under half, and the remainder has no known explanation. This sample lists around 180,000 clones; approximately 80% were detected once. The ten most abundant clones make up about 2.4% of the sample. The sample was PBMCs. These receptors originate from a male donor in good health and CMV-seronegative.

The CDR3 reads CASSQAGGNEQYF. The DNA for the CDR3 is TGCGCCAGCAGCCAAGCAGGGGGTAACGAGCAGTACTTC. The V and J genes are TRBV4-3 and TRBJ2-5; 7 bases match TRBD1. The end of the DNA is better explained by TRBJ2-7, so the J call may be wrong. CDR1 is LGHNA and CDR2 is YSLEER in the germline V gene. This CDR3 comprises 13 residues.

Only one count was recorded for this clone. The genes are TRBV7-2 and TRBJ2-1; 11 bases match TRBD2. The CDR3 length is 15 residues. V gave up 6 bases and J gave up 9 bases; unmatched junction bases: 10. Germline values: CDR1 SGHTA, CDR2 FQGNSA. In DNA form, the CDR3 reads TGTGCCAGCAGGAATAGCGGGGGGGCCGTCGGTGAGCAGTTCTTC. Encoded protein: CASRNSGGAVGEQFF.

This clone appeared once. V gene TRBV7-2 combines with J gene TRBJ1-2; a possible D gene is TRBD1 (6 bases). Trimming cost V 5 bases and J 8 bases, with 12 bases left between them. CDR1 is SGHTA and CDR2 is FQGNSA in the germline V gene. The CDR3 is 12 amino acids. CDR3 coding DNA: TGTGCCAGCAGCGCGACAGGCGGGGGCTACACCTTC. Encoded protein: CASSATGGGYTF.

This rearrangement joins TRBV6-5 to TRBJ2-7; D not resolved. Germline lookup yields CDR1 MNHEY and CDR2 SVGAGI. CDR3 length: 14 amino acids. V dropped 2 bases and J dropped 2 bases, with 10 bases sitting between them. CDR3 DNA: TGTGCCAGCAGTTACGCGGTTAGACCCTACGAGCAGTACTTC. Translating gives CASSYAVRPYEQYF.

This clone showed up just a few times. This chain joins TRBV14 and TRBJ1-4; D is undetermined. Looked up from germline, CDR1 is SGHDN and CDR2 is FVKESK. The V end was cut by 0 bases, the J end by 5 bases, with 16 bases between. This CDR3 has 17 residues. CDR3 coding DNA: TGTGCCAGCAGCCAAGATCTTCGAAACAGCCAAAATGAAAAACTGTTTTTT. Translating gives CASSQDLRNSQNEKLFF.